These 31 T cell receptor beta chains share one sample of origin, sequenced in a study of OX40 agonist ivuxolimab in advanced cancers. TCRdb keeps only in-frame clones here, not all; method: immunoSEQ multiplex PCR. The sample contains approximately 60,000 clones, approximately 87% of which appear only once. The sequences come from CD4+ or CD8+ T cells sorted from blood, collected in a trial of the OX40 agonist ivuxolimab. These receptors originate from an adult with an advanced solid tumor such as melanoma, head and neck, liver or kidney cancer.

The V call is TRBV29-1, the J call TRBJ2-7, with 8 bases identical to TRBD2. Trimming cost V 4 bases and J 12 bases; bases outside gene matches: 8. The germline V gene has CDR1 SQVTM and CDR2 ANQGSEA. The CDR3 runs 11 residues. CDR3 region: CSVVEAGVSYF. CDR3 DNA: TGCAGCGTTGTAGAAGCGGGAGTCTCGTACTTC.

The chain carries TRBV6-1 and TRBJ1-3; D might be TRBD1 (5 bases). Germline lookup yields CDR1 MNHNS and CDR2 SASEGT. This CDR3 comprises 16 residues. Between the trimmed V and J ends, which lost 0 bases and 8 bases, there was a span of 17 bases. The CDR3 DNA reads as TGTGCCAGCAGTGAAGCGTGGGGGGGAGTATTAGACACCATATATTTT. Amino acids: CASSEAWGGVLDTIYF.

The chain has TRBV25-1 and TRBJ1-5; 10 nucleotides line up with TRBD1. J lost 7 bases, V lost 2 bases, and 5 bases had no gene match. The CDR3 runs 15 residues. Germline-derived CDR1 and CDR2 are MGHDK and SYGVNS. The CDR3 bases are TGTGCCAGCAGTGAACCCGGGACAGGGGCCCAGCCCCAGCATTTT. This encodes CASSEPGTGAQPQHF.

This clone was seen a single time. This rearrangement joins TRBV5-1 to TRBJ2-2; possibly TRBD2 for D (5 bases). Trimming left V 2 bases short and J 0 bases short, with 8 bases between. Germline CDR1 SGHRS, CDR2 YFSETQ. CDR3 size: 15 residues. The CDR3 nucleotides are TGCGCCAGCAGCTTTGAGGGAACGAACACCGGGGAGCTGTTTTTT. It is translated as CASSFEGTNTGELFF. The full variable domain, in which reference TRBV5-1 and TRBJ2-2 provide the parts outside the CDR3, is KAGVTQTPRYLIKTRGQQVTLSCSPISGHRSVSWYQQTPGQGLQFLFEYFSETQRNKGNFPGRFSGRQFSNSRSEMNVSTLELGDSALYLCASSFEGTNTGELFFGEGSRLTVL.

The chain couples TRBV9 to TRBJ1-2; 7 nucleotides match TRBD1. V lost 0 bases and J lost 1; bases outside the gene matches: 3. Per the germline V gene, CDR1 is SGDLS and CDR2 is YYNGEE. CDR3 length: 15 amino acids. The CDR3 loop is CASSVGDRVNYGYTF. For the CDR3, the DNA is TGTGCCAGCAGCGTAGGGGACAGAGTTAACTATGGCTACACCTTC. Using reference TRBV9 and TRBJ1-2 for the parts outside the CDR3, the full variable domain is DSGVTQTPKHLITATGQRVTLRCSPRSGDLSVYWYQQSLDQGLQFLIQYYNGEERAKGNILERFSAQQFPDLHSELNLSSLELGDSALYFCASSVGDRVNYGYTFGSGTRLTVV.

This sequence joins TRBV5-1 and TRBJ1-5, with 7 bases fitting TRBD1. The CDR3 is 14 residues long. Germline trimming cut 0 bases from V and 6 bases from J; bases unmatched to any gene: 3. Germline CDR1 SGHRS, CDR2 YFSETQ. CDR3 loop: CASSLGGTAQPQHF. CDR3 coding DNA: TGCGCCAGCAGCTTGGGGGGGACAGCTCAGCCCCAGCATTTT.

The J gene is TRBJ2-3, the V gene TRBV5-1; D is unclear. The CDR3 has 14 amino acids. The germline V gene encodes CDR1 SGHRS and CDR2 YFSETQ. With 2 bases removed from V and 7 bases from J, the gap between germline ends came to 14 bases. CDR3 amino acids: CASSFDRDSYTQYF. The DNA for the CDR3 is TGCGCCAGCAGCTTTGATAGGGATTCGTATACGCAGTATTTT. Supplemented by reference TRBV5-1 and TRBJ2-3, the full variable domain reads KAGVTQTPRYLIKTRGQQVTLSCSPISGHRSVSWYQQTPGQGLQFLFEYFSETQRNKGNFPGRFSGRQFSNSRSEMNVSTLELGDSALYLCASSFDRDSYTQYFGPGTRLTVL.

The table lists this clone with a count of one. V and J are TRBV28 and TRBJ2-3, with TRBD1 matching 7 bases. This CDR3 has 15 residues. The V segment lost 5 bases and the J segment 2 bases; nucleotides outside the gene matches: 7. From germline, CDR1 is MDHEN and CDR2 SYDVKM. The CDR3 nucleotides read TGTGCCAGCAGTGTCCCGGGACAGTACACAGATACGCAGTATTTT. Translating gives CASSVPGQYTDTQYF.

This sequence joins TRBV9 and TRBJ1-2; D remains ambiguous. Looked up from germline, CDR1 is SGDLS and CDR2 is YYNGEE. V dropped 0 bases and J dropped 2 bases, with 11 bases sitting between them. CDR3 length equals 15 residues. Here the CDR3 reads CASSVGNLANYGYTF. Here the CDR3 DNA reads TGTGCCAGCAGCGTAGGAAATCTCGCGAACTATGGCTACACCTTC.

The chain employs TRBV18 and TRBJ2-5, with a weak D call TRBD2 (6 bases). V was trimmed by 3 bases and J by 5 bases, leaving 13 bases between them. Per germline, CDR1 KGHSH and CDR2 LQKENI. The CDR3 spans 14 residues. CDR3 in DNA: TGTGCCAGCTCACCTCCAACGGGGAGGGAGACCCAGTACTTC. This sequence encodes CASSPPTGRETQYF.

This clone occurred a few times. The CDR3 nucleotides are TGTGCCAGCATCCCAAGGGGGGCCTCCTACGAGCAGTACTTC. Amino acid sequence: CASIPRGASYEQYF. This chain uses TRBV28 with TRBJ2-7; perhaps D is TRBD1 or TRBD2 (6 bases each). The CDR3 is 14 amino acids. Germline CDR1 MDHEN, CDR2 SYDVKM. Trimming shortened V by 7 bases and J by 0 bases, and 13 bases separated the two germline ends.

V and J are TRBV4-1 and TRBJ2-1; no clear D. The CDR3 covers 14 residues. CDR1 is MGHRA, CDR2 YSYEKL, per germline. V dropped 2 bases and J dropped 6 bases, with 11 bases sitting between them. The CDR3 reads CASSQPLAVNEQFF. The CDR3 DNA reads TGCGCCAGCAGCCAACCTTTGGCAGTCAATGAGCAGTTCTTC.

The chain couples TRBV28 to TRBJ2-1, with 7 bases matching TRBD1. There are 15 residues in the CDR3. Losses at the gene ends were 5 bases for V and 5 bases for J; bases not matched to a gene: 9. Looked up from germline, CDR1 is MDHEN and CDR2 is SYDVKM. CDR3 protein: CASSTGQILNNEQFF. DNA for the CDR3: TGTGCCAGCAGTACGGGACAGATACTTAACAATGAGCAGTTCTTC.

V usage is TRBV6-5 and J usage is TRBJ2-3; no clear D gene. Trimming removed 6 bases from V and 2 bases from J, with 15 bases in between. CDR1 MNHEY and CDR2 SVGAGI come from the germline V gene. The CDR3 length is 15 residues. The CDR3 sequence: CASSQGQQPTDTQYF. DNA of the CDR3: TGTGCCAGCAGCCAAGGGCAGCAGCCCACAGATACGCAGTATTTT.

V is TRBV6-1 and J is TRBJ2-5; D may be TRBD2 (6 bases). V lost 8 bases, J lost 3 bases, and 13 bases lay in between. Germline CDR1 is MNHNS and CDR2 is SASEGT. The CDR3 loop spans 13 amino acids. The CDR3 sequence is CASSRERKETQYF. The CDR3 DNA reads TGTGCCAGCTCTCGGGAGAGGAAAGAGACCCAGTACTTC.

On this clone itself: At the DNA level, this CDR3 is encoded by other sequences in the same sample as well. CDR3 in amino acids: CASSLSGDQPQHF. The DNA of the CDR3 is TGTGCCAGCAGCTTGAGCGGGGATCAGCCCCAGCATTTT. The chain is built from TRBV5-4 and TRBJ1-5; no firm D call. Per the germline V gene, CDR1 is SGHNT and CDR2 is YYREEE (reference sequence). With 1 base removed from V and 5 bases from J, the gap between germline ends came to 7 bases. The length of the CDR3 is 13 residues.

The chain employs TRBV5-5 and TRBJ2-7, with 10 bases aligning to TRBD1. Trimming removed 4 bases from V and 9 bases from J; junction bases left unmatched: 10. This CDR3 comprises 14 residues. Per germline, CDR1 SGHKS and CDR2 YYEKEE (reference sequence). The CDR3 DNA follows: TGTGCCAGCAGCCCGGGGACAGGGGCGGTCCGGCAGTACTTC. Translated, it gives CASSPGTGAVRQYF.

V is TRBV9 and J is TRBJ2-5, with D possibly TRBD2 on 7 matching bases. Germline CDR1 SGDLS, CDR2 YYNGEE. The CDR3 has 16 residues. Between the trimmed V and J ends, which lost 2 bases and 3 bases, there was a span of 17 bases. CDR3 coding DNA: TGTGCCAGCAGCGTGGGCCCGGGGGGCCGTAAAGAGACCCAGTACTTC. Protein product: CASSVGPGGRKETQYF.

Note on this clone: At one end the junction does not follow the germline gene, possibly because of a read error. The V gene is TRBV30, the J gene TRBJ1-1; a weak D match, TRBD1 (6 bases). Germline lookup yields CDR1 GTSNPN and CDR2 SVGIG (reference sequence). The CDR3 has 16 residues. CDR3 sequence: CARSGTYRRSNTEAFF. In nucleotides, the CDR3 is TGTGCCCGGAGTGGGACATATAGGCGATCGAACACTGAAGCTTTCTTT. The variable domain in full, completed from reference TRBV30 and TRBJ1-1, reads SQTIHQWPATLVQPVGSPLSLECTVEGTSNPNLYWYRQAAGRGLQLLFYSVGIGQISSEVPQNLSASRPQDRQFILSSKKLLLSDSGFYLCARSGTYRRSNTEAFFGQGTRLTVV.

This clone was counted a single time. This sequence joins TRBV2 and TRBJ2-3; D is perhaps TRBD1 (6 bases). Germline assignment: CDR1 SNHLY and CDR2 FYNNEI. CDR3 length equals 14 residues. The V end was cut by 2 bases, the J end by 4 bases, with 10 bases between. The CDR3 DNA is TGTGCCAGCAGTGAACAGGGGATTGCAGATACGCAGTATTTT. Its protein product is CASSEQGIADTQYF.

The chain carries TRBV5-6 and TRBJ1-1; D uncertain. Germline loops: CDR1 SGHDT, CDR2 YYEEEE. The CDR3 has 17 amino acids. Trimming removed 3 bases from V and 3 bases from J, with 21 bases in between. The CDR3: CASSSRPPFRQDTEAFF. The CDR3 bases are TGTGCCAGCAGCTCCCGACCTCCCTTCCGTCAGGACACTGAAGCTTTCTTT.

The chain couples TRBV4-1 to TRBJ1-5; TRBD1 agrees at 9 bases. Germline lookup yields CDR1 MGHRA and CDR2 YSYEKL. V gave up 4 bases and J gave up 2 bases; unmatched junction bases: 6. The CDR3 totals 16 residues. CDR3 protein: CASSLTGGGRNQPQHF. The CDR3 DNA sequence: TGCGCCAGCAGCCTAACAGGGGGCGGGCGCAATCAGCCCCAGCATTTT.

The V and J genes are TRBV18 and TRBJ1-6; D gene unclear. Germline CDR1 is KGHSH and CDR2 is LQKENI. The CDR3 contains 14 residues. Trimming shortened V by 6 bases and J by 4 bases, and 10 bases separated the two germline ends. This CDR3 reads CASSSTGYNSPLHF. The CDR3 nucleotides read TGTGCCAGCTCTTCGACGGGTTATAATTCACCCCTCCACTTT.

V and J are TRBV4-2 and TRBJ1-1; TRBD1 is a possible D gene (5 bases). This CDR3 has 16 amino acids. From germline, CDR1 is LGHNA and CDR2 YNFKEQ. The V end was cut by 1 base, the J end by 2 bases, with 14 bases between. The CDR3 loop reads CASSQASQRGNTEAFF. In nucleotides, the CDR3 is TGTGCCAGCAGCCAAGCCAGCCAAAGGGGAAACACTGAAGCTTTCTTT.

CDR3 in DNA: TGTGCCTGGAGTGTCGCGGGCACAGATACGCAGTATTTT. Amino acid sequence: CAWSVAGTDTQYF. The chain combines TRBV30 with TRBJ2-3; D ambiguous. The CDR3 loop spans 13 amino acids. CDR1 and CDR2 (germline): GTSNPN, SVGIG (reference sequence). V was cut by 0 bases and J by 1 base, with 5 bases left in between.

V gene TRBV10-3 combines with J gene TRBJ2-3, with D tentatively TRBD2 (5 bases). The CDR3 sequence is 14 residues long. Trimming removed 7 bases from V and 6 bases from J, with 17 bases in between. Germline V gene sequence: CDR1 ENHRY, CDR2 SYGVKD. The CDR3 reads CAIKPSFDADTQYF. CDR3 in DNA: TGTGCCATCAAGCCTAGCTTTGACGCGGATACGCAGTATTTT.

The gene calls are TRBV5-1 and TRBJ1-4; 8 bases line up with TRBD1. This CDR3 has 17 amino acids. Unmatched junction bases numbered 18, after V lost 4 bases and J lost 10 bases. CDR1 and CDR2 (germline): SGHRS, YFSETQ. CDR3 in amino acids: CASSNGQGRVVGGKLFF. CDR3 DNA sequence: TGCGCCAGCAGCAACGGACAGGGACGGGTGGTAGGGGGAAAACTGTTTTTT.

The gene calls are TRBV6-1 and TRBJ1-5; no definite D call. The CDR3 runs to 12 residues. V lost 8 bases to trimming and J lost 5 bases, with 10 bases between them. Germline V gene sequence: CDR1 MNHNS, CDR2 SASEGT. The CDR3 loop is CASHVGDQPQHF. In DNA, the CDR3 is TGTGCCAGCCACGTCGGAGATCAGCCCCAGCATTTT.

The chain couples TRBV4-3 to TRBJ1-5; D uncertain. The V gene's germline CDR1 is LGHNA and CDR2 YSLEER. V was cut by 0 bases and J by 0 bases, with 6 bases left in between. The CDR3 sequence is 15 residues long. The CDR3 spells CASSQDGNSNQPQHF. The CDR3 DNA reads TGCGCCAGCAGCCAAGATGGAAATAGCAATCAGCCCCAGCATTTT.

CDR3 in amino acids: CASSPRPGPIYEQYF. DNA of the CDR3: TGTGCCAGTAGTCCACGTCCGGGACCGATCTACGAGCAGTACTTC. The chain combines TRBV19 with TRBJ2-7; D possibly matches TRBD1 or TRBD2 (5 bases each). The CDR3 spans 15 residues. Germline V CDR1 and CDR2: LNHDA, SQIVND (reference sequence). The V end was cut by 5 bases, the J end by 3 bases, with 17 bases between.

J is TRBJ2-7 and V is TRBV11-3; TRBD2 matches 16 bases. This CDR3 comprises 15 residues. With 5 bases clipped from V and 7 bases from J, the junction kept 5 bases outside the gene matches. In germline, CDR1 is SGHNT, CDR2 YENEEA. CDR3 DNA sequence: TGTGCCAGCAGCCCGGGACTAGCGGGGGGGCATGAGCAGTACTTC. Translating gives CASSPGLAGGHEQYF.